Listed below are T cell receptor beta chains from one sample, sequenced in a study of OX40 agonist ivuxolimab in advanced cancers. The assay was immunoSEQ multiplex PCR, and TCRdb's table has in-frame clones only and misses some. Found here are around 84,000 clones, approximately 93% of them singletons; the top ten hold about 10%. The sequencing here drew on CD4+ or CD8+ T cells sorted from blood, taken in a trial of the OX40 agonist ivuxolimab. The source is an adult with an advanced solid tumor such as melanoma, head and neck, liver or kidney cancer. The CDR3 runs from the conserved cysteine through the conserved F or W. Fields, in order: clone size, D gene, V gene, J gene, CDR3 protein, CDR3 DNA. D genes are given only for firm matches. Rows may omit the clone size; those that give it use once, few, many or a size class.

-	TRBD1	TRBV2	TRBJ1-2	CASSSSGTVYGYTF	TGTGCCAGCAGCTCCTCCGGGACAGTCTATGGCTACACCTTC
-	TRBD1	TRBV15	TRBJ2-7	CATSRDLGTGAYEQYF	TGTGCCACCAGCAGAGATCTCGGGACAGGGGCCTACGAGCAGTACTTC
-	TRBD1	TRBV5-1	TRBJ2-1	CASRSGTGTYNEQFF	TGCGCCAGCAGATCCGGGACAGGGACCTACAATGAGCAGTTCTTC
-	-	TRBV5-6	TRBJ1-5	CASSFAASNQPQHF	TGTGCCAGCAGCTTCGCAGCTAGCAATCAGCCCCAGCATTTT
-	-	TRBV19	TRBJ2-2	CASSIAQGEVGELFF	TGTGCCAGTAGTATAGCGCAGGGAGAGGTCGGGGAGCTGTTTTTT
-	-	TRBV15	TRBJ2-3	CATSREGWEQYF	TGTGCCACCAGCAGAGAAGGATGGGAGCAGTATTTT
once	-	TRBV5-1	TRBJ2-1	CASSLADSYNEQFF	TGCGCCAGCAGCTTGGCGGACAGTTACAATGAGCAGTTCTTC
medium-sized	-	TRBV19	TRBJ2-7	CASSIGQETYEQYF	TGTGCCAGTAGTATTGGTCAGGAAACCTACGAGCAGTACTTC
few	-	TRBV28	TRBJ2-1	CASSFNEQFF	TGTGCCAGCAGTTTCAATGAGCAGTTCTTC
once	-	TRBV7-9	TRBJ2-1	CASSLARTGATYNEQFF	TGTGCCAGCAGCTTAGCAAGGACGGGGGCTACCTACAATGAGCAGTTCTTC
-	TRBD1	TRBV7-9	TRBJ1-3	CASSGRTGVANTIYF	TGTGCCAGCAGCGGACGGACAGGGGTGGCAAACACCATATATTTT
once	-	TRBV19	TRBJ2-7	CASSLTGTPYEQYF	TGTGCCAGTAGTTTAACCGGGACTCCTTACGAGCAGTACTTC
-	TRBD1	TRBV2	TRBJ2-5	CASSENRGRKETQYF	TGTGCCAGCAGTGAGAACAGGGGGCGAAAAGAGACCCAGTACTTC
-	TRBD1	TRBV28	TRBJ1-5	CASSSWTGSDQPQHF	TGTGCCAGCAGTTCCTGGACAGGGTCTGATCAGCCCCAGCATTTT
-	-	TRBV5-6	TRBJ1-2	CASSSPSGPLESYTF	TGTGCCAGCAGCTCTCCCTCGGGTCCCCTAGAGAGCTACACCTTC
-	-	TRBV6-5	TRBJ2-7	CASSYLVGISYEQYF	TGTGCCAGCAGTTACTTGGTGGGGATCTCCTACGAGCAGTACTTC
-	-	TRBV7-9	TRBJ1-1	CASSSPAFGGLGGKAEAFF	TGTGCCAGCAGCTCACCCGCCTTCGGAGGGCTCGGGGGCAAAGCTGAAGCTTTCTTT
-	-	TRBV6-1	TRBJ2-3	CASHWDTQYF	TGTGCCAGTCACTGGGATACGCAGTATTTT
-	-	TRBV10-3	TRBJ2-7	CAISEPLAGTGVPYEQYF	TGTGCCATCAGTGAGCCCTTAGCTGGGACCGGGGTTCCCTACGAGCAGTACTTC